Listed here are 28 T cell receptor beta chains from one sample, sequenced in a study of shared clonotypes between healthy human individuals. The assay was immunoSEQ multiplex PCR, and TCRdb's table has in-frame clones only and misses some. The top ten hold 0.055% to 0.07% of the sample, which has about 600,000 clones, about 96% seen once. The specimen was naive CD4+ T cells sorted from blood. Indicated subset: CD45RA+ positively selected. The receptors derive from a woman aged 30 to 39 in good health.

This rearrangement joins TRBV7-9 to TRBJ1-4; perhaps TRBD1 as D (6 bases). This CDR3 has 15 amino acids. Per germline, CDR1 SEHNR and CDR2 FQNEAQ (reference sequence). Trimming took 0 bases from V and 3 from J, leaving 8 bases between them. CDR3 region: CASSLAGGSNEKLFF. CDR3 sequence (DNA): TGTGCCAGCAGCTTAGCGGGGGGCTCTAATGAAAAACTGTTTTTT.

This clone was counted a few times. The CDR3 is CASSYRAGEPQHF. CDR3 bases: TGTGCCAGCAGCTACCGGGCCGGGGAGCCCCAGCATTTT. V gene TRBV11-2 combines with J gene TRBJ1-5, with D uncertain. The germline CDR1 and CDR2 sequences are SGHAT and FQNNGV. V gave up 4 bases and J gave up 8 bases, with 12 bases separating them. The CDR3 length is 13 residues.

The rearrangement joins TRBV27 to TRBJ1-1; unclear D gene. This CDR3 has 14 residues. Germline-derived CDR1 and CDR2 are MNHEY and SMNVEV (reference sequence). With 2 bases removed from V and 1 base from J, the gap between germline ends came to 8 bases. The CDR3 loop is CASSLTRWNTEAFF. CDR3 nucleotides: TGTGCCAGCAGTTTAACCCGTTGGAACACTGAAGCTTTCTTT.

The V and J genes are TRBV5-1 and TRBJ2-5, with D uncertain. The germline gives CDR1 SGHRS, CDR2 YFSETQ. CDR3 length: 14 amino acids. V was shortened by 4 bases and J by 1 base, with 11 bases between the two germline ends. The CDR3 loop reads CASSPANLQETQYF. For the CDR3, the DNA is TGCGCCAGCAGCCCCGCGAACCTCCAAGAGACCCAGTACTTC.

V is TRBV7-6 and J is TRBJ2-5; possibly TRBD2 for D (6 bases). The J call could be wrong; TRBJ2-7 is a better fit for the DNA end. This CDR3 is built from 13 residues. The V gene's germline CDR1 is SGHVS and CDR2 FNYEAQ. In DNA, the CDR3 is TGTGCCAGCAGCTTAGGGCGGGACGGCGAGCAGTACTTC. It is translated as CASSLGRDGEQYF.

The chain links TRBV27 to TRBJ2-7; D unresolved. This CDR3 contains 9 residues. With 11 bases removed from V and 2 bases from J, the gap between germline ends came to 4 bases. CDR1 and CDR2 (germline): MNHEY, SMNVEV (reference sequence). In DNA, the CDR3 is TGTGCCCCCCCCTACGAGCAGTACTTC. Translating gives CAPPYEQYF.

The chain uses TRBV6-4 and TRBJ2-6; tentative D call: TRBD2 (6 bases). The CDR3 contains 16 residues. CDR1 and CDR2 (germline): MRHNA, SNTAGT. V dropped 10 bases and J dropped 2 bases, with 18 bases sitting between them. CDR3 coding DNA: TGTGCCACCCGGGGGATCAGACCGGCTGGGGCCAACGTCCTGACTTTC. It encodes CATRGIRPAGANVLTF.

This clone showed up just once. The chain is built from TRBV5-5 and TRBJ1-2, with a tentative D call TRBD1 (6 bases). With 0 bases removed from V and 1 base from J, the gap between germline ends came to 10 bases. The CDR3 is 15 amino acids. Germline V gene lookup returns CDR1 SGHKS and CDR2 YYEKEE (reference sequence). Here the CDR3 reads CASSLGGPVNYGYTF. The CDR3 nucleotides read TGTGCCAGCAGCTTGGGGGGGCCGGTTAACTATGGCTACACCTTC.

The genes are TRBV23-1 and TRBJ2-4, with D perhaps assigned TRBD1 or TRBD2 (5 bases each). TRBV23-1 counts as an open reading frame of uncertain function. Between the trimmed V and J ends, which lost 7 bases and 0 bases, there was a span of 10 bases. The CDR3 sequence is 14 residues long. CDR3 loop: CASTPGTAKNIQYF. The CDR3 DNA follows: TGCGCCAGCACCCCAGGGACAGCCAAAAACATTCAGTACTTC.

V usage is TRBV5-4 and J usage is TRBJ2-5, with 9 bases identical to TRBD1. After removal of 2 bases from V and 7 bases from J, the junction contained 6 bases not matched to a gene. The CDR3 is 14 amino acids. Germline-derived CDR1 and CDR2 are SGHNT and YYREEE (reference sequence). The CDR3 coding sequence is TGTGCCAGCAGCTTAAAAGGACAGGGGCTGACCCAGTACTTC. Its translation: CASSLKGQGLTQYF.

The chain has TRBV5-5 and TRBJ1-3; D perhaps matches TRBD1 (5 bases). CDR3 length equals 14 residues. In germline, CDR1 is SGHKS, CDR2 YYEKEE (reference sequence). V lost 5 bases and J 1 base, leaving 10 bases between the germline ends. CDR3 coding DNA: TGTGCCAGCAGTCTTGGGGCATCTGGAAACACCATATATTTT. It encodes CASSLGASGNTIYF.

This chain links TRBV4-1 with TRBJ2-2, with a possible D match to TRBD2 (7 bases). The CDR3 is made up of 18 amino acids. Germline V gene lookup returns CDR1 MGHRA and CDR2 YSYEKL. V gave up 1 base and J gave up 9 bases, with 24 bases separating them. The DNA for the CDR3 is TGCGCCAGCAGCCAAGCGATGGGGGGGGCAGGAGAGACCAGGGAGCTGTTTTTT. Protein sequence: CASSQAMGGAGETRELFF.

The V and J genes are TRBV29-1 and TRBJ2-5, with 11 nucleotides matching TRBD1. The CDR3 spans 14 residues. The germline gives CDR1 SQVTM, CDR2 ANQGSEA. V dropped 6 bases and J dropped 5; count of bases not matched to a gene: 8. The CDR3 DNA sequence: TGCAGCGTCCGAGGACAGGGGGCTTTCGAGACCCAGTACTTC. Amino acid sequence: CSVRGQGAFETQYF.

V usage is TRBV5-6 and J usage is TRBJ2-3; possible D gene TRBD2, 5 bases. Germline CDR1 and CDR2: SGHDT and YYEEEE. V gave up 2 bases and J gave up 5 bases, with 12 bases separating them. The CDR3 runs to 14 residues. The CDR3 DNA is TGTGCCAGCAGCTTAGGTCTAGCTGTAGATACGCAGTATTTT. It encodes CASSLGLAVDTQYF.

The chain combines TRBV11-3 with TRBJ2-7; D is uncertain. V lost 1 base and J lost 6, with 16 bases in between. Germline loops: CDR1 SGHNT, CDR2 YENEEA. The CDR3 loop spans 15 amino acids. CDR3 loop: CASSLVTGSPREQYF. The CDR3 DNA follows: TGTGCCAGCAGCTTAGTTACCGGTAGCCCTCGCGAGCAGTACTTC.

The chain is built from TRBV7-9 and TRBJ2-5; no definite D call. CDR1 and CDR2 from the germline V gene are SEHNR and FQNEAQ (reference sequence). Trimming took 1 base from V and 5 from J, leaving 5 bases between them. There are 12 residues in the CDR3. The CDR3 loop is CASSLDRETQYF. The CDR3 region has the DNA TGTGCCAGCAGCTTAGACCGGGAGACCCAGTACTTC.

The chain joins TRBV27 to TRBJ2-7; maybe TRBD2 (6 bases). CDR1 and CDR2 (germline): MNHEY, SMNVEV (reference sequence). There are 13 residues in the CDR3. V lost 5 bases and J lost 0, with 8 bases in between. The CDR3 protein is CASSRDFSYEQYF. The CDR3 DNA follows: TGTGCCAGCAGTCGGGACTTCTCCTACGAGCAGTACTTC.

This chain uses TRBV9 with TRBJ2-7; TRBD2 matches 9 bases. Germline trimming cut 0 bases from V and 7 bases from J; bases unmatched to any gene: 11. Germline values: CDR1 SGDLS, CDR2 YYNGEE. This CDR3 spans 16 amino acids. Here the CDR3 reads CASSVGQLAGVEEQYF. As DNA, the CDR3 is TGTGCCAGCAGCGTAGGGCAGTTAGCGGGAGTTGAAGAGCAGTACTTC. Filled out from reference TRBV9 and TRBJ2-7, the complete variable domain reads DSGVTQTPKHLITATGQRVTLRCSPRSGDLSVYWYQQSLDQGLQFLIQYYNGEERAKGNILERFSAQQFPDLHSELNLSSLELGDSALYFCASSVGQLAGVEEQYFGPGTRLTVT.

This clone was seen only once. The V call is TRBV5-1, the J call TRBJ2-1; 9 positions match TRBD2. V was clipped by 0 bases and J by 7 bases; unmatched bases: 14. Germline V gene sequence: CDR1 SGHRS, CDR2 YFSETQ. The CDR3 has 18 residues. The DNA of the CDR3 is TGCGCCAGCAGCTTGGTCCGGCCCGCGGGAGGGCCGGGGAATGAGCAGTTCTTC. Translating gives CASSLVRPAGGPGNEQFF.

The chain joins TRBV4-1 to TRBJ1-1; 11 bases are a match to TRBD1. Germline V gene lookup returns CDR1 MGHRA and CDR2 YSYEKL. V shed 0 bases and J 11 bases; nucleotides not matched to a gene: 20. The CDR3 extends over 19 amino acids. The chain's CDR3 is CASSQDSPGTGGRRTRAFF. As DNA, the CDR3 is TGCGCCAGCAGCCAAGATTCCCCCGGGACAGGGGGTCGCAGGACACGGGCTTTCTTT.

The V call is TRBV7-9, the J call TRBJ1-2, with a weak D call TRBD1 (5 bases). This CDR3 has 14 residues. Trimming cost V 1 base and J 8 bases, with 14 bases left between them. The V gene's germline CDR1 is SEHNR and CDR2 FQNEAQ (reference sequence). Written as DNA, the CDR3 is TGTGCCAGCAGCTTAGGGCAGGGTTCCAAAGGCTACACCTTC. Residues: CASSLGQGSKGYTF.

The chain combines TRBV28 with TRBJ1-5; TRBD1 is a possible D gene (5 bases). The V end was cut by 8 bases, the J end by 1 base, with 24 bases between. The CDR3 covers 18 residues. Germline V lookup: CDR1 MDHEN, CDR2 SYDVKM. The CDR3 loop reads CASFSSIGGGWSNQPQHF. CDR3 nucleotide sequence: TGTGCCAGCTTTTCCTCGATTGGGGGGGGATGGAGCAATCAGCCCCAGCATTTT.

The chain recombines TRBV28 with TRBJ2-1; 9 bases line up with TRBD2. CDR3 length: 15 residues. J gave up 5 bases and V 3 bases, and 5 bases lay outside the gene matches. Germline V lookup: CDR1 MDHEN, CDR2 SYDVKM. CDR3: CASSLPSGIHNEQFF. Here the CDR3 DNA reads TGTGCCAGCAGTTTGCCTAGCGGGATCCACAATGAGCAGTTCTTC.

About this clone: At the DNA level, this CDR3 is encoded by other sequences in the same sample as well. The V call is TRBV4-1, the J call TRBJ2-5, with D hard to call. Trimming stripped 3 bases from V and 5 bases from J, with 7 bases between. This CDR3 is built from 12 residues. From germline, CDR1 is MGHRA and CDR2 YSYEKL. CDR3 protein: CASSQPQETQYF. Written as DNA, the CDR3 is TGCGCCAGCAGCCAGCCCCAGGAGACCCAGTACTTC.

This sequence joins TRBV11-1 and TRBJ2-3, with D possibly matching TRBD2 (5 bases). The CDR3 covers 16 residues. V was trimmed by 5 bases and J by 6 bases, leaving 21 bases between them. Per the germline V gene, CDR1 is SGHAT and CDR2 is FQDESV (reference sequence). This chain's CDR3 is CASSGAVLREVDTQYF. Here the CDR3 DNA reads TGTGCCAGCAGCGGAGCGGTCCTTAGGGAAGTGGATACGCAGTATTTT.

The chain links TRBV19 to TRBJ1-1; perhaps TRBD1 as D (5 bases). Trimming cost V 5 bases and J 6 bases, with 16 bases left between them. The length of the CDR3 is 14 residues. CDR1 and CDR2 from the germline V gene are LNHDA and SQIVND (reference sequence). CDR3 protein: CASSFRAIGSEAFF. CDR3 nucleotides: TGTGCCAGTAGTTTCAGGGCTATAGGTTCTGAAGCTTTCTTT.

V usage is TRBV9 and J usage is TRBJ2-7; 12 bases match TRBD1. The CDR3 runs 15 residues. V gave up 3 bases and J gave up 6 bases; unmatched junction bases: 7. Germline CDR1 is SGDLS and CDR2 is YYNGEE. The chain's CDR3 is CASSASGTGGTEQYF. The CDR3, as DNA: TGTGCCAGCAGCGCATCCGGGACAGGGGGCACCGAGCAGTACTTC.

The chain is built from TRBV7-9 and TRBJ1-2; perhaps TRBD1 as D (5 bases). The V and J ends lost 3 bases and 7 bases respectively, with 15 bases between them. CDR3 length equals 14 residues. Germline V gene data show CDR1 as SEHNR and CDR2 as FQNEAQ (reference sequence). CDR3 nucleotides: TGTGCCAGCAGCTTGGTGGGACCAGGATTTGGCTACACCTTC. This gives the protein CASSLVGPGFGYTF.